Listed below are T cell receptor beta chains from one sample, sequenced in a study of patients and donors after allogeneic stem cell transplantation. From the RT-PCR reads, TCRdb called clonotypes with MiXCR, one entry per CDR3 protein. The table has roughly 940,000 distinct CDR3 sequences, over 15% seen once. The sequenced sample was blood, either unsorted or a sorted T cell fraction (not recorded which). The origin of the receptors is a human donor who was either an allogeneic HSCT recipient or a stem cell or donor lymphocyte infusion donor (not recorded which). It is not recorded whose cells these are; they may come from a transplant donor. The CDR3 runs from the conserved cysteine through the conserved F or W. The order of the fields is V gene, clone size, CDR3 length, D gene, J gene, CDR3 protein, CDR3 DNA. D genes are given only for firm matches. Clone size is stated in some rows and not others, as once, few, many or a class when expanded.

v_call: TRBV5-5
clone_size: -
cdr3_length: 15
d_call: TRBD2
j_call: TRBJ2-7
cdr3_aa: CASSLGRLAPYEQYF
cdr3_nt: TGTGCCAGCAGCTTGGGGCGACTAGCCCCCTACGAGCAGTACTTC

v_call: TRBV7-2
clone_size: few
cdr3_length: 17
d_call: -
j_call: TRBJ2-4
cdr3_aa: CASSQTGTGITKNIQYF
cdr3_nt: TGTGCCAGCAGCCAAACGGGCACGGGAATAACCAAAAACATTCAGTACTTC

v_call: TRBV27
clone_size: -
cdr3_length: 13
d_call: -
j_call: TRBJ2-1
cdr3_aa: CASTISQGSEQFF
cdr3_nt: TGTGCCAGCACCATAAGCCAGGGGTCTGAGCAGTTCTTC

v_call: TRBV9
clone_size: -
cdr3_length: 15
d_call: TRBD2
j_call: TRBJ2-5
cdr3_aa: CASSGTGTSIGTQYF
cdr3_nt: TGTGCCAGCAGCGGAACCGGGACTAGTATAGGGACCCAGTACTTC

v_call: TRBV29-1
clone_size: many
cdr3_length: 18
d_call: TRBD1
j_call: TRBJ1-1
cdr3_aa: CSVDRQGPAVYLNTEAFF
cdr3_nt: TGCAGCGTTGATCGACAGGGGCCCGCTGTCTATCTGAACACTGAAGCTTTCTTT

v_call: TRBV5-1
clone_size: few
cdr3_length: 15
d_call: TRBD2
j_call: TRBJ2-1
cdr3_aa: CASERLAGGYNEQFF
cdr3_nt: TGCGCCAGCGAACGGCTAGCGGGAGGGTACAATGAGCAGTTCTTC

v_call: TRBV3-1
clone_size: -
cdr3_length: 15
d_call: -
j_call: TRBJ2-1
cdr3_aa: CASSQALLLGDEQFF
cdr3_nt: TGTGCCAGCAGCCAAGCACTCCTACTAGGCGATGAGCAGTTCTTC

v_call: TRBV12-3/TRBV12-4
clone_size: few
cdr3_length: 17
d_call: TRBD2
j_call: TRBJ2-1
cdr3_aa: CASSQYQLAGIYNEQFF
cdr3_nt: TGTGCCAGCAGCCAATACCAACTAGCGGGGATTTACAATGAGCAGTTCTTC

v_call: TRBV5-1
clone_size: few
cdr3_length: 21
d_call: -
j_call: TRBJ2-2
cdr3_aa: CASSLSFRVARDPTNTGELFF
cdr3_nt: TGCGCCAGCAGCTTGAGCTTTAGGGTGGCACGGGACCCAACGAACACCGGGGAGCTGTTTTTT

v_call: TRBV10-3
clone_size: -
cdr3_length: 19
d_call: TRBD2
j_call: TRBJ2-3
cdr3_aa: CAISESRASGDGVTDTQYF
cdr3_nt: TGTGCCATCAGTGAGTCCAGGGCTAGCGGGGACGGAGTTACAGATACGCAGTATTTT

v_call: TRBV5-8
clone_size: -
cdr3_length: 15
d_call: -
j_call: TRBJ1-1
cdr3_aa: CASSFHGDRNTEAFF
cdr3_nt: TGTGCCAGCAGCTTCCATGGGGATAGGAACACTGAAGCTTTCTTT

v_call: TRBV7-6
clone_size: -
cdr3_length: 17
d_call: -
j_call: TRBJ2-3
cdr3_aa: CASSSLPGAEGTDTQYF
cdr3_nt: TGTGCCAGCAGCTCACTACCGGGAGCCGAGGGTACAGATACGCAGTATTTT

v_call: TRBV7-2
clone_size: -
cdr3_length: 15
d_call: -
j_call: TRBJ2-5
cdr3_aa: CASQGRTGIQETQYF
cdr3_nt: TGTGCCAGCCAGGGGAGAACAGGGATCCAAGAGACCCAGTACTTC

v_call: TRBV29-1
clone_size: -
cdr3_length: 17
d_call: -
j_call: TRBJ1-3
cdr3_aa: CSVEGEGAGEAGNTIYF
cdr3_nt: TGCAGCGTTGAGGGGGAAGGGGCAGGGGAAGCTGGAAACACCATATATTTT

v_call: TRBV5-1
clone_size: few
cdr3_length: 14
d_call: -
j_call: TRBJ1-2
cdr3_aa: CASSSNRGPYGYTF
cdr3_nt: TGCGCCAGCAGCTCAAATCGGGGTCCCTATGGCTACACCTTC

v_call: TRBV5-5
clone_size: -
cdr3_length: 13
d_call: -
j_call: TRBJ1-3
cdr3_aa: CASWPVSGNTIYF
cdr3_nt: TGTGCCAGCTGGCCAGTGTCCGGAAACACCATATATTTT

v_call: TRBV12-3/TRBV12-4
clone_size: few
cdr3_length: 16
d_call: TRBD2
j_call: TRBJ2-1
cdr3_aa: CASSLSSGGRGNEQFF
cdr3_nt: TGTGCCAGCAGTTTAAGTAGCGGGGGAAGGGGGAATGAGCAGTTCTTC

v_call: TRBV29-1
clone_size: many
cdr3_length: 13
d_call: -
j_call: TRBJ2-7
cdr3_aa: CSVERGIPYEQYF
cdr3_nt: TGCAGCGTTGAAAGGGGGATTCCCTACGAGCAGTACTTC

v_call: TRBV4-3
clone_size: -
cdr3_length: 15
d_call: -
j_call: TRBJ2-6
cdr3_aa: CASSQESSGANVLTF
cdr3_nt: TGCGCCAGCAGCCAAGAAAGCTCGGGGGCCAACGTCCTGACTTTC

v_call: TRBV7-8
clone_size: -
cdr3_length: 15
d_call: -
j_call: TRBJ2-7
cdr3_aa: CASSTSRVVPHEQYF
cdr3_nt: TGTGCCAGCAGCACTAGCAGGGTAGTTCCCCACGAGCAGTACTTC

v_call: TRBV7-9
clone_size: -
cdr3_length: 15
d_call: TRBD1
j_call: TRBJ2-5
cdr3_aa: CASSGPGQPPGTQYF
cdr3_nt: TGTGCCAGCAGCGGTCCGGGACAGCCTCCAGGGACCCAGTACTTC

v_call: TRBV29-1
clone_size: few
cdr3_length: 16
d_call: TRBD2
j_call: TRBJ2-4
cdr3_aa: CSVEDRGLAGGGIQYF
cdr3_nt: TGCAGCGTTGAAGACCGGGGACTAGCGGGAGGGGGCATTCAGTACTTC

v_call: TRBV20-1
clone_size: -
cdr3_length: 16
d_call: TRBD2
j_call: TRBJ2-2
cdr3_aa: CSARDMGGGITGELFF
cdr3_nt: TGCAGTGCTAGAGATATGGGCGGGGGGATCACCGGGGAGCTGTTTTTT

v_call: TRBV10-3
clone_size: few
cdr3_length: 16
d_call: TRBD1
j_call: TRBJ1-1
cdr3_aa: CAISEGTGGAGTEAFF
cdr3_nt: TGTGCCATCAGTGAGGGAACAGGGGGCGCGGGCACTGAAGCTTTCTTT

v_call: TRBV7-3
clone_size: -
cdr3_length: 16
d_call: TRBD1
j_call: TRBJ2-6
cdr3_aa: CASSLQGASGANVLTF
cdr3_nt: TGTGCCAGCAGCTTACAGGGGGCATCTGGGGCCAACGTCCTGACTTTC

v_call: TRBV9
clone_size: few
cdr3_length: 14
d_call: TRBD2
j_call: TRBJ2-1
cdr3_aa: CASSVSSGLNEQFF
cdr3_nt: TGTGCCAGCAGCGTATCTAGCGGCCTCAATGAGCAGTTCTTC

v_call: TRBV12-3/TRBV12-4
clone_size: many
cdr3_length: 17
d_call: -
j_call: TRBJ2-2
cdr3_aa: CASRQNADRANTGELFF
cdr3_nt: TGTGCCAGCAGACAAAACGCGGACAGAGCTAACACCGGGGAGCTGTTTTTT

v_call: TRBV20-1
clone_size: -
cdr3_length: 15
d_call: -
j_call: TRBJ2-6
cdr3_aa: CSARGTTPGANVLTF
cdr3_nt: TGCAGTGCTAGGGGGACGACCCCTGGGGCCAACGTCCTGACTTTC

v_call: TRBV4-2
clone_size: few
cdr3_length: 16
d_call: TRBD1
j_call: TRBJ2-3
cdr3_aa: CASSQETGEITDTQYF
cdr3_nt: TGTGCCAGCAGCCAAGAGACAGGGGAAATAACAGATACGCAGTATTTT